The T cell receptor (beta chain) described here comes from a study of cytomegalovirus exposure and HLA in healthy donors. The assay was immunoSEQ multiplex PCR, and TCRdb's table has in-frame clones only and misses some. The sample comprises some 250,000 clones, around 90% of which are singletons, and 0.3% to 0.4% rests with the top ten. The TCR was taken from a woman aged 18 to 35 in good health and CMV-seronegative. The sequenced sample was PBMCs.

The CDR3 DNA reads as TGTGCCACCAGCAGAGATCTCCAGGGTCCTTACACAGATACGCAGTATTTT. Its translation is CATSRDLQGPYTDTQYF. The rearrangement links TRBV15 to TRBJ2-3; weak D call: TRBD1 (5 bases). The CDR3 is 17 residues long. V dropped 0 bases and J dropped 2 bases, with 15 bases sitting between them. CDR1 and CDR2 (germline): LNHNV, YYDKDF (reference sequence).